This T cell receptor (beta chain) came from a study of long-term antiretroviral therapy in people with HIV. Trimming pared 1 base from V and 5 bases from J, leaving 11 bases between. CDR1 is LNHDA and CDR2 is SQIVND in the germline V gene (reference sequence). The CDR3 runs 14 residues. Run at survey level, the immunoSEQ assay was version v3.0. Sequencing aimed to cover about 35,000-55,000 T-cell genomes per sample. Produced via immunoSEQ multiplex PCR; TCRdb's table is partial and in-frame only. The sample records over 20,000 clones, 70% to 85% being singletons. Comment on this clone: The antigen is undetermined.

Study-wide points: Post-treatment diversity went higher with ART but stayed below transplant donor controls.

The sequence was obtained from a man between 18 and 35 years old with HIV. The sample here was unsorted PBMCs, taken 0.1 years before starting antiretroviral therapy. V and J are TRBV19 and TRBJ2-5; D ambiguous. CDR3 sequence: CASSIASRWETQYF. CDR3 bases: TGTGCCAGTAGTATAGCTTCTAGGTGGGAGACCCAGTACTTC.